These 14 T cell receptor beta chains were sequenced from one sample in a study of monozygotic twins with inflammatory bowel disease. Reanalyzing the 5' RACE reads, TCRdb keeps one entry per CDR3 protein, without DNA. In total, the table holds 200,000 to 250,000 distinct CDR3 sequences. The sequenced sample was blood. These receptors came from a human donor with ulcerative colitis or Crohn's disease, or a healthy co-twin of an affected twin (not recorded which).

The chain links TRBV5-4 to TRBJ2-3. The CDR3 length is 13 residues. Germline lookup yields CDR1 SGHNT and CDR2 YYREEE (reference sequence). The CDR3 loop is CASSLAGPDTQYF. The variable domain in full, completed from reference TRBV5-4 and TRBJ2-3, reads ETGVTQSPTHLIKTRGQQVTLRCSSQSGHNTVSWYQQALGQGPQFIFQYYREEENGRGNFPPRFSGLQFPNYSSELNVNALELDDSALYLCASSLAGPDTQYFGPGTRLTVL.

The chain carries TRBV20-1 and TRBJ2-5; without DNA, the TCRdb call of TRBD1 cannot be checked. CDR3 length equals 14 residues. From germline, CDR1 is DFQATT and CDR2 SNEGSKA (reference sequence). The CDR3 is CSAKPPGQPETQYF.

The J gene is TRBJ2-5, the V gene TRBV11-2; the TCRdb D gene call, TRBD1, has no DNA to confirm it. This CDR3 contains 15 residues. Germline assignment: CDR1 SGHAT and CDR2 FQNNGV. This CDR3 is CASSTWDSRQETQYF.

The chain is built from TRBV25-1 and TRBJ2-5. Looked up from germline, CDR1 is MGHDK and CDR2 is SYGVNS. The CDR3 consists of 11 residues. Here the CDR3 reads CASRVGETQYF.

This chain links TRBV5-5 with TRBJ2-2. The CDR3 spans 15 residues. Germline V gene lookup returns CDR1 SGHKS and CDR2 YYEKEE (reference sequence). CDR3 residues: CASSNGPANTGELFF.

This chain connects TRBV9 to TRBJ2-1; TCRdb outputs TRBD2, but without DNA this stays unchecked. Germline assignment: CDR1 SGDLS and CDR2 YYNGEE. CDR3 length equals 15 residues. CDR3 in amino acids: CASSVGLAGENEQFF.

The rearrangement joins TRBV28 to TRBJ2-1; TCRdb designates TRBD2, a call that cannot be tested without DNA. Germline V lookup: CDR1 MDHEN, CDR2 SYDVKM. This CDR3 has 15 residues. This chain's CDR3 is CASLPPVQVDNEQFF. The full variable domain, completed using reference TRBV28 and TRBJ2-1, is DVKVTQSSRYLVKRTGEKVFLECVQDMDHENMFWYRQDPGLGLRLIYFSYDVKMKEKGDIPEGYSVSREKKERFSLILESASTNQTSMYLCASLPPVQVDNEQFFGPGTRLTVL.

The CDR3 sequence is CSARWLAGNEQFF. The V and J genes are TRBV20-1 and TRBJ2-1; TCRdb's assignment of TRBD2 cannot be checked, as there is no DNA. The CDR3 is made up of 13 amino acids. The V gene's germline CDR1 is DFQATT and CDR2 SNEGSKA (reference sequence).

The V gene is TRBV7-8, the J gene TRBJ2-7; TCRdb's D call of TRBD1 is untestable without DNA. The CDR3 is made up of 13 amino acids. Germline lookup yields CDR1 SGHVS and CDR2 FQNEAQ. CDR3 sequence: CASSFSGVNEQYF.

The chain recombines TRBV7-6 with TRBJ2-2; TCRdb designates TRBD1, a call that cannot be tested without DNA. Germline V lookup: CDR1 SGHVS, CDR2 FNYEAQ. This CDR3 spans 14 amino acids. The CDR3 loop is CASSFGGYTGELFF.

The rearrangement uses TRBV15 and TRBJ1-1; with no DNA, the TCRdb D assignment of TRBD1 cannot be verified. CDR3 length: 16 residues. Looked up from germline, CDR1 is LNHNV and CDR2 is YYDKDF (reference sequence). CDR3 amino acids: CATNRGTGTTNTEAFF.

CDR3 region: CASSRFQGNEKLFF. The V call is TRBV7-9, the J call TRBJ1-4. Germline CDR1 is SEHNR and CDR2 is FQNEAQ (reference sequence). CDR3 length equals 14 residues. The full variable domain, with the rest looked up from reference TRBV7-9 and TRBJ1-4, is DTGVSQNPRHKITKRGQNVTFRCDPISEHNRLYWYRQTLGQGPEFLTYFQNEAQLEKSRLLSDRFSAERPKGSFSTLEIQRTEQGDSAMYLCASSRFQGNEKLFFGSGTQLSVL.

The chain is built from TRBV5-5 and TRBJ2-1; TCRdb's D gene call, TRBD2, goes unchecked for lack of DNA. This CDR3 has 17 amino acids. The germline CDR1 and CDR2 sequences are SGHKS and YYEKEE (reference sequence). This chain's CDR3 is CASSLAMGLAGGNEQFF.

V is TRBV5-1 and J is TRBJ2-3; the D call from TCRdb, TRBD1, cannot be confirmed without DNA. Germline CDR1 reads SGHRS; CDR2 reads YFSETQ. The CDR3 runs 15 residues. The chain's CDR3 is CASRDRTGRTDTQYF.